These 8 T cell receptor beta chains originate from one sample sequenced in a study of tumor-infiltrating lymphocytes in primary liver carcinoma. Total RNA (around 0.45 ug) served as template for TCR beta cDNA synthesis primed by a constant-region primer. The TCR beta library was amplified through three nested multiplex PCR rounds in a modified ARM-PCR procedure. With TRBV1-TRBV30 forward primers and a C-beta reverse primer, the first two PCR rounds were run for 10 to 11 cycles each. TCRdb itself ran the multiplex PCR reads through MiXCR, one entry per CDR3 protein. The sample gives hundreds of thousands of distinct CDR3 sequences, almost 60% of which show up once; over 15% is in the top ten. Extraction also yielded germline DNA, while blood RNA was obtained from unsorted whole blood. The material sequenced was peripheral blood. The receptor source for this set is a woman under 40 with primary liver carcinoma and hepatitis B virus infection.

Concerning this clonotype: This CDR3 fails to terminate in the conserved phenylalanine or tryptophan, so it likely reflects a read error. CDR3 in amino acids: CASSLASGGLFI. The CDR3 coding sequence is TGTGCCAGCAGCTTGGCCTCCGGGGGGCTGTTTATT. The chain carries TRBV5-4 and TRBJ2-2, with D possibly being TRBD2 (6 bases). Germline V gene sequence: CDR1 SGHNT, CDR2 YYREEE (reference sequence). CDR3 length: 12 residues.

Points on this clonotype: A much larger clone lies one base from this, so it may be a read error. The gene calls are TRBV29-1 and TRBJ2-7; D is undetermined. CDR1 SQVTM and CDR2 ANQGSEA come from the germline V gene. The CDR3 is made up of 11 amino acids. The DNA for the CDR3 is TGCAGCGTTCTCCGCAACTACGTGCAGTACTTC. Amino acids: CSVLRNYVQYF.

A word on this clonotype: This could be a read error, since a much larger clone is one nucleotide away. The DNA of the CDR3 is TGCGCCATCAGCCAAGATGAAGTAGACAGGGTGTACAATGAGCAGTTCTTC. Translated: CAISQDEVDRVYNEQFF. J is TRBJ2-1 and V is TRBV4-1, with TRBD1 identical over 7 bases. The germline V gene encodes CDR1 MGHRA and CDR2 YSYEKL. The CDR3 is made up of 17 amino acids.

The V and J genes are TRBV11-1 and TRBJ2-3; 12 bases are a match to TRBD2. This CDR3 contains 14 residues. J gave up 10 bases and V 3 bases, and 5 bases lay outside the gene matches. CDR1 is SGHAT and CDR2 is FQDESV in the germline V gene (reference sequence). CDR3 region: CASSLTSGSRAQYF. DNA for the CDR3: TGTGCCAGCAGCTTGACTAGCGGGAGCCGTGCGCAGTATTTT.

On this clonotype: A much larger clone is a single base away; this may be a read error. The J gene is TRBJ2-3, the V gene TRBV6-2 or TRBV6-3; D gene unclear. Germline loops: CDR1 MNHEY, CDR2 SVGEGT. The CDR3 runs 15 residues. V was clipped by 6 bases and J by 2 bases, with 15 bases between them. The CDR3 nucleotides read TGTGCCAGCAGACTGAACAGACTTTTCACAGATACGCAGTATTTT. It codes for CASRLNRLFTDTQYF.

Comment on this clonotype: Being one base from a much bigger clone, this may be a read error. The rearrangement links TRBV29-1 to TRBJ2-3, with D possibly matching TRBD1 (5 bases). The CDR3 spans 17 residues. In germline, CDR1 is SQVTM, CDR2 ANQGSEA. The CDR3 DNA follows: TGCAGCGTTGCGGCCTTGGTAACAGGATTGTCCACAGATACGCGGTATTTT. It specifies CSVAALVTGLSTDTRYF.

This clonotype was seen just once. The chain joins TRBV4-3 to TRBJ2-7; D possibly corresponds to TRBD2 (5 bases). In germline, CDR1 is LGHNA, CDR2 YSLEER. This CDR3 region has 16 residues. Trimming removed 4 bases at V and 3 bases at J, with 19 bases between. CDR3 in amino acids: CASSLPSVGVGYEQYF. The CDR3 DNA is TGCGCCAGCAGCCTCCCCTCAGTGGGAGTAGGCTACGAGCAGTACTTC.

This clonotype has only a few counts. A much larger clone lies one base from this, so it may be a read error. CDR3 loop: CSVVRSPTDTQYF. CDR3 nucleotides: TGCAGCGTTGTACGATCCCCAACAGATACGCAGTATTTT. The chain joins TRBV29-1 to TRBJ2-3, with D uncertain. Germline CDR1 and CDR2: SQVTM and ANQGSEA. The CDR3 length is 13 residues. The ends were cut back, 4 bases at V and 3 bases at J, with 11 bases in the middle.